What follows describes a single T cell receptor beta chain. The sample belongs to a study of Graves' ophthalmopathy and Graves' hyperthyroidism. Amplified material comprised TCR beta CDR3 regions derived from RNA transcripts. First-round RT-PCR relied on HTBI primers, and a second-round multiplex PCR came next. One entry per CDR3 protein results from TCRdb running MiXCR on the multiplex PCR reads. The sample lists fewer than 350,000 distinct CDR3 sequences, about 17% seen once, with approximately 13% in the top ten. The CDR3 consists of 14 residues. Germline CDR1 is SGHRS and CDR2 is YFSETQ. V gave up 1 base and J gave up 1 base, with 8 bases separating them.

J is TRBJ1-1 and V is TRBV5-1; no definite D call. The TCR comes from an adult man with Graves' ophthalmopathy. Sequenced sample: peripheral blood. DNA for the CDR3: TGCGCCAGCAGCTTGAATGCAGAGAACACTGAAGCTTTCTTT. Residues: CASSLNAENTEAFF.